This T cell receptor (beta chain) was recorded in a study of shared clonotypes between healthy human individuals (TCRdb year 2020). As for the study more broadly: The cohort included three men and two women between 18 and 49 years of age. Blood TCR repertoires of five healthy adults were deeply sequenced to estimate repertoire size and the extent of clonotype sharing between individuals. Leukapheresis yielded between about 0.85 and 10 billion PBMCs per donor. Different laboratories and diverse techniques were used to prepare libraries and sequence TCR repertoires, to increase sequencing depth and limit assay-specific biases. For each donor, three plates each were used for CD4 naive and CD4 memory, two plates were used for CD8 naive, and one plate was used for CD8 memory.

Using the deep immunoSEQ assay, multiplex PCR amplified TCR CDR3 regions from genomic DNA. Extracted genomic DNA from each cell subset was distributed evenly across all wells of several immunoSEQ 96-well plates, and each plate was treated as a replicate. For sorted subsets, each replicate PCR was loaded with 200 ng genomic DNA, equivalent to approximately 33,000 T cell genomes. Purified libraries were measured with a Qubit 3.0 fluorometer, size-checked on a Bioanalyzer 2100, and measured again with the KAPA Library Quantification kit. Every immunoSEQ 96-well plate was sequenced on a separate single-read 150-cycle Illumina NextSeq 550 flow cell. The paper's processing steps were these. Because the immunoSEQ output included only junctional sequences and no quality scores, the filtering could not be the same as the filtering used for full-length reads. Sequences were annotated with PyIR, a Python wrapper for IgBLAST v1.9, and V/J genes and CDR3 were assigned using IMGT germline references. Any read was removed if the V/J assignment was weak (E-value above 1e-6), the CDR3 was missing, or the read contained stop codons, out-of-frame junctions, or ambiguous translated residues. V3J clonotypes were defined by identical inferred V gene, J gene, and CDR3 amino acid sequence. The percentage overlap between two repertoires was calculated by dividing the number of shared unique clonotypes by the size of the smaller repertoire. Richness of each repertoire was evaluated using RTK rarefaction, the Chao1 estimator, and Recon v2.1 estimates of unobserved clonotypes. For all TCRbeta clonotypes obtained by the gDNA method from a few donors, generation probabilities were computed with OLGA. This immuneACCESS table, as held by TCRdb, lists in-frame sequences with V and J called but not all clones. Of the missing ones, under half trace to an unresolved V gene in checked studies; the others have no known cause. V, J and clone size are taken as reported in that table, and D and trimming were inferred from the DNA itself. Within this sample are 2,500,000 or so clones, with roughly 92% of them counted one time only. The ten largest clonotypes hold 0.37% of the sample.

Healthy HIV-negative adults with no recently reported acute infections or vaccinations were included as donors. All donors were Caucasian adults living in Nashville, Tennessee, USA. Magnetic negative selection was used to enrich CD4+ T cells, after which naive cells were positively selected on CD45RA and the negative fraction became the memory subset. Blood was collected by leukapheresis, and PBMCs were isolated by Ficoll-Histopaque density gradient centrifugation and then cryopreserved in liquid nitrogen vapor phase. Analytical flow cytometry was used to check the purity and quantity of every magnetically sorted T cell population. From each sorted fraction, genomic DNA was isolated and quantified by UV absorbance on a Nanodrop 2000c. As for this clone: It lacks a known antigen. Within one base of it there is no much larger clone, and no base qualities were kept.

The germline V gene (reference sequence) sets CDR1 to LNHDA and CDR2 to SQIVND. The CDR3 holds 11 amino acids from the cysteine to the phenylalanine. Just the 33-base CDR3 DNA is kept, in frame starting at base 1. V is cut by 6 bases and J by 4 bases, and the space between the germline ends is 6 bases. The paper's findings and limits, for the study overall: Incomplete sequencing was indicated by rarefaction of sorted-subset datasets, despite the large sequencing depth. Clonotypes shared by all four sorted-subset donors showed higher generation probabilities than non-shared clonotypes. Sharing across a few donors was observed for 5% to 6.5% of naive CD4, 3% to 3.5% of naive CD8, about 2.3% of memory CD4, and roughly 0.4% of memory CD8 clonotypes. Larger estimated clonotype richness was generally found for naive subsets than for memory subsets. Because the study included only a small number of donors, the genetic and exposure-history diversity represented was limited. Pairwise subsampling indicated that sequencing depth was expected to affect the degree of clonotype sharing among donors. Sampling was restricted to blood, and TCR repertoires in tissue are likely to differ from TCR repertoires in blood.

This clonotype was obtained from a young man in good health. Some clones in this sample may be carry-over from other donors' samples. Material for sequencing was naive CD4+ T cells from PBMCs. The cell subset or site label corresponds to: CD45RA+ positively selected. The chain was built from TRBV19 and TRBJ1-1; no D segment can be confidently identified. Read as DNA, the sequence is TGTGCCAGTAGCCAGCGCACTGAAGCTTTCTTT. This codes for CASSQRTEAFF.